This entry concerns a single T cell receptor (beta chain). What it binds is unknown. This sample is part of a study of cytomegalovirus exposure and HLA in healthy donors. Overall study findings and caveats: In an earlier analysis, about 90% or about 30%: the productive usage of most TCR beta V segments.

Each donor was nominally healthy when sampled (though unrecorded immune exposures were likely). Trimming removed 0 bases from V and 8 bases from J, with 8 bases in between. Germline V lookup: CDR1 LGHNA, CDR2 YSLEER. The CDR3 is 13 amino acids. A multiplex PCR was run with 60 Vbeta primers and 13 Jbeta primers. The protocol was immunoSEQ multiplex PCR, while the TCRdb copy is restricted to in-frame clones and leaves out a portion. The sample carries 60,000 or so clones, 55% to 75% recorded once. Sequencing used PBMCs. The rearrangement joins TRBV4-3 to TRBJ1-5; no definite D call. The clonotype originates from a man in his forties in good health and CMV-seropositive. The CDR3 nucleotides read TGCGCCAGCAGCCAAGATCCGACTGAGCCCCAGCATTTT. Protein sequence: CASSQDPTEPQHF.